These T cell receptor beta chains were read from a single sample in a study of blood T cell repertoires in COVID-19. The data were produced by immunoSEQ multiplex PCR, yet TCRdb's version contains in-frame clones alone and is incomplete. In the table there are a few hundred thousand clones, approximately 88% of which are singletons. The specimen sequenced was peripheral blood. The receptors were gathered from a woman in her 30s who had recovered from COVID-19. Each CDR3 is given with its conserved first and last residue. A D gene is named only where the DNA matches it firmly. For some rows the clone size is stated as once, few or many, or as a class when expanded; others skip it.

clone size,J gene,D gene,V gene,CDR3 length,CDR3 protein,CDR3 DNA
NA,TRBJ1-2,TRBD1,TRBV6-5,14,CASSSNRGRGGYTF,TGTGCCAGCAGTTCTAACAGGGGGCGCGGTGGCTACACCTTC
NA,TRBJ2-1,TRBD1,TRBV5-5,15,CASSSRDRPYNEQFF,TGTGCCAGCAGCTCCCGGGACAGGCCGTACAATGAGCAGTTCTTC
NA,TRBJ1-5,NA,TRBV6-2/TRBV6-3,14,CASSLRGSNQPQHF,TGTGCCAGCAGTTTACGCGGCAGCAATCAGCCCCAGCATTTT
NA,TRBJ1-2,NA,TRBV15,15,CATSREKGSLDGYTF,TGTGCCACCAGCAGAGAGAAGGGGTCCCTTGATGGCTACACCTTC
NA,TRBJ1-1,TRBD1,TRBV7-6,16,CASSLAQGALNTEAFF,TGTGCCAGCAGCTTAGCACAGGGGGCTTTGAACACTGAAGCTTTCTTT
NA,TRBJ2-3,NA,TRBV4-2,17,CASSQAALGANTDTQYF,TGTGCCAGCAGCCAAGCCGCCTTAGGGGCTAACACAGATACGCAGTATTTT
NA,TRBJ2-5,NA,TRBV18,12,CASSPLGETQYF,TGTGCCAGCTCACCGCTCGGGGAGACCCAGTACTTC
NA,TRBJ1-2,NA,TRBV7-2,16,CASSAPTESRRFGYTF,TGTGCCAGCAGCGCCCCCACAGAGAGCCGCCGGTTTGGCTACACCTTC
NA,TRBJ1-1,NA,TRBV1,16,CTSSQGRGGINTEAFF,TGCACCAGCAGCCAAGGACGAGGGGGAATAAACACTGAAGCTTTCTTT
NA,TRBJ2-1,TRBD2,TRBV13,16,CASSYSAGGLYNEQFF,TGTGCCAGCAGCTACTCGGCGGGGGGGCTCTACAATGAGCAGTTCTTC
few,TRBJ1-5,NA,TRBV27,15,CASSLGTYSNQPQHF,TGTGCCAGCAGCCTTGGGACATATAGCAATCAGCCCCAGCATTTT
NA,TRBJ1-5,TRBD1,TRBV28,15,CASRTGTGINQPQHF,TGTGCCAGCAGGACCGGGACAGGGATCAATCAGCCCCAGCATTTT
NA,TRBJ2-4,TRBD1,TRBV11-2,14,CASSSHRGENIQYF,TGTGCCAGCAGCTCCCACAGGGGTGAAAACATTCAGTACTTC
once,TRBJ1-1,TRBD1,TRBV12-3/TRBV12-4,13,CASSFSGGTEAFF,TGTGCCAGCAGTTTTTCAGGGGGCACTGAAGCTTTCTTT
NA,TRBJ1-6,TRBD1,TRBV28,17,CASSFGPRGANNSPLHF,TGTGCCAGCAGTTTTGGGCCCAGGGGGGCCAATAATTCACCCCTCCACTTT
NA,TRBJ1-2,NA,TRBV10-3,15,CAIRAGENALTGYTF,TGTGCCATCCGCGCGGGTGAGAACGCGCTAACTGGCTACACCTTC
NA,TRBJ1-2,TRBD1,TRBV25-1,14,CASRRQGTNYGYTF,TGTGCCAGCAGGAGACAGGGGACTAACTATGGCTACACCTTC
NA,TRBJ2-5,NA,TRBV15,13,CATSRDLEETQYF,TGTGCCACCAGCAGAGATCTCGAAGAGACCCAGTACTTC
NA,TRBJ2-2,TRBD1,TRBV19,13,CAGQGRDTGELFF,TGTGCCGGACAGGGCAGGGACACCGGGGAGCTGTTTTTT
NA,TRBJ2-5,TRBD1,TRBV5-1,16,CASSPIYAGGEETQYF,TGCGCCAGCAGCCCTATTTATGCAGGGGGCGAGGAGACCCAGTACTTC
NA,TRBJ1-2,TRBD1,TRBV24-1,13,CATSESQGGGYTF,TGTGCCACCAGTGAAAGTCAAGGGGGCGGCTACACCTTC
NA,TRBJ2-1,NA,TRBV4-2,16,CASSQDPRGSYNEQFF,TGTGCCAGCAGCCAAGACCCAAGGGGCTCCTACAATGAGCAGTTCTTC
NA,TRBJ1-2,NA,TRBV2,14,CASSPSQGWYGYTF,TGTGCCAGCAGTCCTTCCCAGGGCTGGTATGGCTACACCTTC
NA,TRBJ1-6,TRBD1,TRBV28,14,CATRQGTNNSPLHF,TGTGCCACCCGACAGGGGACGAATAATTCACCCCTCCACTTT
NA,TRBJ2-3,TRBD1,TRBV6-2/TRBV6-3,14,CASSHGQATDTQYF,TGTGCCAGCAGCCATGGACAGGCCACAGATACGCAGTATTTT
NA,TRBJ2-7,NA,TRBV7-2,14,CASSLTLLSYEQYF,TGTGCCAGCAGCTTAACCCTACTCTCCTACGAGCAGTACTTC
NA,TRBJ2-2,NA,TRBV7-2,17,CASSQLAKRFRTGELFF,TGTGCCAGCAGCCAACTCGCCAAGCGGTTTCGCACCGGGGAGCTGTTTTTT
NA,TRBJ2-2,NA,TRBV28,14,CASSLGGQGGELFF,TGTGCCAGCAGTTTAGGAGGGCAAGGAGGGGAGCTGTTTTTT
NA,TRBJ1-2,NA,TRBV5-1,13,CASSLDGDYGYTF,TGCGCCAGCAGCCTGGACGGAGACTATGGCTACACCTTC
NA,TRBJ2-2,NA,TRBV7-3,16,CASSLNQAANTGELFF,TGTGCCAGCAGCTTAAACCAGGCAGCGAACACCGGGGAGCTGTTTTTT
NA,TRBJ2-7,NA,TRBV29-1,15,CSVGRSADSSYEQYF,TGCAGCGTTGGAAGAAGCGCCGATAGCTCCTACGAGCAGTACTTC
NA,TRBJ1-5,NA,TRBV30,13,CAWTEDSNQPQHF,TGTGCCTGGACGGAGGATAGCAATCAGCCCCAGCATTTT
NA,TRBJ1-6,NA,TRBV12-3/TRBV12-4,13,CASSLGGSWSLHF,TGTGCCAGCAGTTTGGGAGGGAGTTGGAGCCTCCACTTT
NA,TRBJ2-7,NA,TRBV28,16,CASSLGPGLRKGEQYF,TGTGCCAGCAGCCTAGGGCCTGGACTCAGGAAGGGCGAGCAGTACTTC
NA,TRBJ2-7,NA,TRBV28,16,CASSRGTVRRSDEQYF,TGTGCCAGCAGTAGAGGGACTGTCCGCCGTTCAGACGAGCAGTACTTC
few,TRBJ2-1,TRBD2,TRBV7-3,16,CASSLVASGGVNEQFF,TGTGCCAGCAGCTTAGTTGCTAGCGGGGGAGTAAATGAGCAGTTCTTC
NA,TRBJ2-7,NA,TRBV2,14,CASSEARGSDEQYF,TGTGCCAGCAGTGAAGCGCGGGGTAGCGACGAGCAGTACTTC
NA,TRBJ1-6,NA,TRBV27,17,CASSSSFGGRNNSPLHF,TGTGCCAGCAGTTCCTCCTTCGGGGGACGTAATAATTCACCCCTCCACTTT
NA,TRBJ2-3,TRBD1,TRBV13,15,CASSPGGQGTDTQYF,TGTGCCAGCAGCCCTGGCGGACAGGGGACAGATACGCAGTATTTT
NA,TRBJ2-1,TRBD1,TRBV24-1,15,CATSDLARGFDEQFF,TGTGCCACCAGTGATTTGGCCAGGGGGTTCGATGAGCAGTTCTTC
NA,TRBJ2-3,TRBD2,TRBV4-3,21,CASSQVGGVLGGLWPQDTQYF,TGCGCCAGCAGCCAAGTCGGGGGGGTCCTGGGAGGGCTTTGGCCACAAGATACGCAGTATTTT
NA,TRBJ2-7,TRBD2,TRBV3-1/TRBV3-2,14,CASSQFSGTYEQYF,TGTGCCAGCAGCCAATTCAGCGGGACCTACGAGCAGTACTTC